This is a list of T cell receptor beta chains from one sample in a study of regulatory T cells in long-lasting Graves disease. TCRdb analysed the multiplex PCR reads with MiXCR anew, one entry per CDR3 protein. The table includes about 540,000 distinct CDR3 sequences, roughly 13% detected once. These sequences were also reported in another study, on T cells in Graves' hyperthyroidism and ophthalmopathy.

The specimen was peripheral blood mononuclear cells (PBMCs), collected at new diagnosis, from a patient treated with antithyroid drugs. The receptor set was obtained from a man aged 25-40 years with Graves disease. Each CDR3 is given with its conserved first and last residue. D genes are given only for firm matches. Clone size, where shown, is once, few, many, or a class for clones that have expanded.

D gene,J gene,V gene,clone size,CDR3 protein,CDR3 DNA
.,TRBJ2-1,TRBV19,few,CASSVDWNEQFF,TGTGCCAGTAGTGTGGACTGGAATGAGCAGTTCTTC
.,TRBJ1-1,TRBV6-2/TRBV6-3,.,CASSYSSEAFF,TGTGCCAGCAGTTACTCTTCCGAAGCTTTCTTT
TRBD2,TRBJ2-1,TRBV27,many,CASRSRREAYNEQFF,TGTGCCAGCAGGTCGAGGCGGGAGGCCTACAATGAGCAGTTCTTC
TRBD2,TRBJ2-2,TRBV27,.,CASSSLLPSPAGVPGELFF,TGTGCCAGCAGTTCCCTCCTACCCTCGCCAGCGGGAGTTCCCGGGGAGCTGTTTTTT
.,TRBJ1-1,TRBV4-2,few,CASSQDWGENTEAFF,TGTGCCAGCAGCCAAGACTGGGGAGAGAACACTGAAGCTTTCTTT
.,TRBJ2-7,TRBV29-1,many,CSVVSGEREQYF,TGCAGCGTTGTATCGGGAGAACGCGAGCAGTACTTC
.,TRBJ1-4,TRBV12-3/TRBV12-4,.,CASRFNEKLFF,TGTGCCAGCAGATTCAATGAAAAACTGTTTTTT
.,TRBJ2-3,TRBV29-1,many,CSVEEGWAGTQYF,TGCAGCGTTGAAGAAGGCTGGGCCGGTACGCAGTATTTT
.,TRBJ1-2,TRBV14,few,CASSQQLYYGYTF,TGTGCCAGCAGCCAACAGCTATACTATGGCTACACCTTC
.,TRBJ2-1,TRBV29-1,many,CSVERGQGNYNEQFF,TGCAGCGTTGAAAGAGGGCAGGGTAACTACAATGAGCAGTTCTTC
.,TRBJ2-2,TRBV9,many,CASSVAGRVNTGELFF,TGTGCCAGCAGCGTGGCAGGACGGGTGAACACCGGGGAGCTGTTTTTT
TRBD2,TRBJ2-7,TRBV20-1,many,CSARGPGTSGMSSYEQYF,TGCAGTGCTCGGGGTCCCGGGACTAGCGGGATGAGCTCCTACGAGCAGTACTTC
.,TRBJ2-1,TRBV20-1,many,CSARDFLSYNEQFF,TGCAGTGCTCGGGACTTCCTCTCCTACAATGAGCAGTTCTTC
.,TRBJ2-3,TRBV24-1,many,CATSDRYTTDTQYF,TGTGCCACCAGTGACAGGTACACTACGGATACGCAGTATTTT
TRBD2,TRBJ2-3,TRBV24-1,.,CATSVWGAGNTQYF,TGTGCCACCAGTGTATGGGGAGCGGGAAATACGCAGTATTTT
.,TRBJ1-2,TRBV12-3/TRBV12-4,.,CASSINRDNYGYTF,TGTGCCAGCAGTATAAACCGGGACAACTATGGCTACACCTTC
.,TRBJ1-5,TRBV15,many,CATSRDLWEKSFSNQPQHF,TGTGCCACCAGCAGAGATCTATGGGAGAAGAGCTTTAGCAATCAGCCCCAGCATTTT
TRBD1,TRBJ2-7,TRBV7-9,many,CASSLKLTGTAFDEQYF,TGTGCCAGCAGCTTAAAATTGACCGGGACAGCTTTTGACGAGCAGTACTTC
.,TRBJ1-1,TRBV28,.,CASSLGSTHGEAFF,TGTGCCAGCAGTTTGGGGTCCACGCACGGAGAAGCTTTCTTT